The next 24 T cell receptor beta chains were all read from a single sample in a study of blood T cell repertoires in COVID-19. Measured with immunoSEQ multiplex PCR; TCRdb has only the in-frame clones, and not every one. The table shows some 290,000 clones, with nearly 90% occurring only once. The sequenced sample was peripheral blood. The receptor set was obtained from a woman in her forties with COVID-19, enrolled during active disease.

V is TRBV27 and J is TRBJ1-2, with 8 bases matching TRBD1. In germline, CDR1 is MNHEY, CDR2 SMNVEV (reference sequence). The CDR3 is 14 residues long. The V segment lost 3 bases and the J segment 7 bases; nucleotides outside the gene matches: 7. The CDR3 protein is CASSFSQGAGGYTF. Here the CDR3 DNA reads TGTGCCAGCAGTTTCTCTCAGGGGGCTGGTGGCTACACCTTC.

The rearrangement links TRBV21-1 to TRBJ1-1; TRBD1, as called in the table, went unchecked against the DNA. TRBV21-1 is listed as a pseudogene. This CDR3 region has 16 residues. The DNA for the CDR3 is TGTGCCAGCAGCAAAGGGGACAGGGGGCTGGGGACTGAAGCTTTCTTT. It codes for CASSKGDRGLGTEAFF.

CDR3 in DNA: TGCGCCAGCACATACAGGGGGCGCAATGAAGCTTTCTTT. Translated: CASTYRGRNEAFF. The chain combines TRBV4-1 with TRBJ1-1; 9 nucleotides align to TRBD1. The CDR3 totals 13 residues. Trimming cost V 7 bases and J 7 bases; bases outside gene matches: 7. Per germline, CDR1 MGHRA and CDR2 YSYEKL.

The rearrangement uses TRBV4-3 and TRBJ1-2; 7 nucleotides agree with TRBD1. The V gene's germline CDR1 is LGHNA and CDR2 YSLEER. Trimming at V came to 0 bases and at J to 4 bases, leaving 2 bases not matched to a gene. CDR3 length equals 14 residues. The CDR3 reads CASSQDRGIYGYTF. CDR3 bases: TGCGCCAGCAGCCAAGACAGGGGGATCTATGGCTACACCTTC.

This chain connects TRBV7-9 to TRBJ1-2; D possibly corresponds to TRBD1 (5 bases). CDR1 and CDR2 from the germline V gene are SEHNR and FQNEAQ (reference sequence). The V end was cut by 3 bases, the J end by 7 bases, with 21 bases between. The CDR3 is made up of 16 amino acids. CDR3 in DNA: TGTGCCAGCAGCTTGGAAGGTGCCAGGGCAGGAACTGGCTACACCTTC. It specifies CASSLEGARAGTGYTF.

The CDR3 is CASSSMKGGLYEQYF. Here the CDR3 DNA reads TGTGCCAGCAGTTCCATGAAGGGGGGGCTCTACGAGCAGTACTTC. The gene calls are TRBV28 and TRBJ2-7, with D perhaps matching TRBD2 (7 bases). V was trimmed by 4 bases and J by 3 bases, leaving 16 bases between them. This CDR3 contains 15 residues. Germline V gene lookup returns CDR1 MDHEN and CDR2 SYDVKM.

This clone has only one observation. The chain carries TRBV5-1 and TRBJ2-7; 7 bases agree with TRBD1. The CDR3 extends over 14 amino acids. CDR1 and CDR2 from the germline V gene are SGHRS and YFSETQ. V lost 1 base and J lost 3; bases outside the gene matches: 4. The CDR3 reads CASSLLGGFYEQYF. The CDR3 DNA reads TGCGCCAGCAGCTTGCTAGGGGGCTTCTACGAGCAGTACTTC.

The rearrangement joins TRBV28 to TRBJ2-7, with D possibly matching TRBD1 (5 bases). V dropped 1 base and J dropped 1 base, with 14 bases sitting between them. From germline, CDR1 is MDHEN and CDR2 SYDVKM. The CDR3 has 16 amino acids. The CDR3 here is CASSLFPREGSYEQYF. The DNA for the CDR3 is TGTGCCAGCAGTTTATTCCCCAGGGAAGGATCCTACGAGCAGTACTTC. Supplemented by reference TRBV28 and TRBJ2-7, the full variable domain reads DVKVTQSSRYLVKRTGEKVFLECVQDMDHENMFWYRQDPGLGLRLIYFSYDVKMKEKGDIPEGYSVSREKKERFSLILESASTNQTSMYLCASSLFPREGSYEQYFGPGTRLTVT.

This sequence joins TRBV5-1 and TRBJ1-6; weak D call: TRBD1 (6 bases). CDR1 is SGHRS and CDR2 is YFSETQ in the germline V gene. Trimming removed 4 bases at V and 4 bases at J, with 9 bases between. The CDR3 spans 14 residues. CDR3 sequence reads: CASSPGQYNSPLHF. The CDR3 DNA reads as TGCGCCAGCAGCCCAGGACAGTATAATTCACCCCTCCACTTT. Filled out from reference TRBV5-1 and TRBJ1-6, the complete variable domain reads KAGVTQTPRYLIKTRGQQVTLSCSPISGHRSVSWYQQTPGQGLQFLFEYFSETQRNKGNFPGRFSGRQFSNSRSEMNVSTLELGDSALYLCASSPGQYNSPLHFGNGTRLTVT.

V and J are TRBV28 and TRBJ2-7, with D maybe TRBD2 (5 bases). This CDR3 is built from 12 residues. V was shortened by 8 bases and J by 4 bases, with 12 bases between the two germline ends. CDR1 MDHEN and CDR2 SYDVKM come from the germline V gene. The CDR3 spells CASLASGYEQYF. For the CDR3, the DNA is TGTGCCAGCTTGGCCTCGGGATACGAGCAGTACTTC.

The chain is built from TRBV10-3 and TRBJ2-7; 9 bases map to TRBD2. The CDR3 totals 17 residues. CDR1 and CDR2 (germline): ENHRY, SYGVKD. J lost 2 bases, V lost 0 bases, and 8 bases had no gene match. The CDR3 DNA sequence: TGTGCCATCAGTGAGTCGATGCTAGCGGGGAATGCCTACGAGCAGTACTTC. It encodes CAISESMLAGNAYEQYF.

The chain joins TRBV4-1 to TRBJ1-2; no definite D call. The germline CDR1 and CDR2 sequences are MGHRA and YSYEKL. CDR3 size: 14 residues. Trimming stripped 1 base from V and 0 bases from J, with 6 bases between. The DNA of the CDR3 is TGCGCCAGCAGCCAAGCTTCTACTAACTATGGCTACACCTTC. Translating it yields CASSQASTNYGYTF.

Concerning this clone: At one boundary the junction diverges from the germline segment, which might be a read error. Other DNA sequences within the sample encode an identical CDR3. This chain connects TRBV11-2 to TRBJ2-3; TRBD2 matches at 12 bases. CDR1 and CDR2 (germline): SGHAT, FQNNGV. The CDR3 covers 16 residues. CDR3 DNA: TGCGCCAGCAGCTCTCGACTAGCGGGAGCCCCAGATACGCAGTATTTT. It yields the protein CASSSRLAGAPDTQYF.

The CDR3 DNA reads as TGTGCCAGCAGCCGGGGACAGGGTTACGAGCAGTACTTC. Translation gives CASSRGQGYEQYF. The chain couples TRBV3-1 (or the pseudogene TRBV3-2) to TRBJ2-7; 9 positions match TRBD1. Losses at the gene ends were 4 bases for V and 4 bases for J; bases not matched to a gene: 2. The CDR3 has 13 amino acids. Germline lookup yields CDR1 LGHDT and CDR2 YNNKEL (reference sequence).

The rearrangement uses TRBV6-1 and TRBJ2-7; D not resolved. Germline CDR1 reads MNHNS; CDR2 reads SASEGT. Trimming took 3 bases from V and 5 from J, leaving 14 bases between them. The CDR3 runs to 14 residues. The CDR3 DNA reads as TGTGCCAGCAGTGAGTCCGGGTATCGACACGAGCAGTACTTC. This codes for CASSESGYRHEQYF.

This clone was picked up a small number of times. The chain is built from TRBV11-2 and TRBJ1-1, with TRBD1 matching 8 bases. Germline V gives CDR1 SGHAT, CDR2 FQNNGV. The CDR3 is 13 residues long. V shed 5 bases and J 5 bases; nucleotides not matched to a gene: 4. As DNA, the CDR3 is TGTGCCAGCAGCAGACAGGGGCGGACTGAAGCTTTCTTT. Amino acid sequence: CASSRQGRTEAFF.

This chain connects TRBV18 to TRBJ1-1; D perhaps matches TRBD1 (6 bases). Germline V gene lookup returns CDR1 KGHSH and CDR2 LQKENI. V was cut by 5 bases and J by 3 bases, with 10 bases left in between. The CDR3 is made up of 13 amino acids. The CDR3 DNA reads TGTGCCAGCTCAAATTCAGGGGACACTGAAGCTTTCTTT. Its translation is CASSNSGDTEAFF.

The table lists this clone with a count of one. The rearrangement joins TRBV27 to TRBJ2-1; D is perhaps TRBD1 (6 bases). This CDR3 spans 16 amino acids. The V and J ends lost 4 bases and 0 bases respectively, with 13 bases between them. Germline CDR1 and CDR2: MNHEY and SMNVEV (reference sequence). The CDR3 loop reads CASSSLTGNSYNEQFF. CDR3 coding DNA: TGTGCCAGCAGTTCCCTTACAGGGAACTCCTACAATGAGCAGTTCTTC.

This rearrangement joins TRBV27 to TRBJ1-1, with D possibly TRBD1 on 5 matching bases. The CDR3 contains 11 residues. Trimming stripped 6 bases from V and 4 bases from J, with 6 bases between. Per the germline V gene, CDR1 is MNHEY and CDR2 is SMNVEV (reference sequence). In nucleotides, the CDR3 is TGTGCCAGCAGGGGGGGCACTGAAGCTTTCTTT. As protein: CASRGGTEAFF.

The chain is built from TRBV6-2 or TRBV6-3 and TRBJ1-6; weak D call: TRBD1 (6 bases). The V end was cut by 2 bases, the J end by 6 bases, with 14 bases between. Germline CDR1 reads MNHEY; CDR2 reads SVGEGT. This CDR3 has 16 residues. As DNA, the CDR3 is TGTGCCAGCAGTTACGATGGGGGCGCGCCTAATTCACCCCTCCACTTT. It is translated as CASSYDGGAPNSPLHF.

The rearrangement links TRBV5-1 to TRBJ1-5; perhaps TRBD1 as D (5 bases). This CDR3 comprises 15 residues. Deletions cut 0 bases from V and 8 bases from J, with 15 bases between. CDR1 is SGHRS, CDR2 YFSETQ, per germline. CDR3 bases: TGCGCCAGCAGCTTGGCGGGGGGTCCCCGGGAGCCCCAGCATTTT. Residues: CASSLAGGPREPQHF.

The chain couples TRBV19 to TRBJ1-5; 8 nucleotides align to TRBD1. Germline values: CDR1 LNHDA, CDR2 SQIVND (reference sequence). V gave up 4 bases and J gave up 0 bases; unmatched junction bases: 5. The CDR3 runs 16 residues. The DNA for the CDR3 is TGTGCCAGTAGTAGAGGACAGGGATATAGCAATCAGCCCCAGCATTTT. Translated: CASSRGQGYSNQPQHF.

The rearrangement uses TRBV7-8 and TRBJ2-1; D is perhaps TRBD2 (5 bases). The CDR3 covers 14 residues. Per germline, CDR1 SGHVS and CDR2 FQNEAQ. Deletions cut 1 base from V and 7 bases from J, with 11 bases between. The CDR3 DNA is TGTGCCAGCAGCTTAGGACGGGATAGGAATGAGCAGTTCTTC. This gives the protein CASSLGRDRNEQFF.

The chain links TRBV30 to TRBJ1-1; D is uncertain. The CDR3 consists of 16 residues. Germline V gene sequence: CDR1 GTSNPN, CDR2 SVGIG (reference sequence). The V and J ends lost 3 bases and 3 bases respectively, with 20 bases between them. CDR3: CAWSPGRQVGDTEAFF. In DNA form, the CDR3 reads TGTGCCTGGAGCCCTGGGAGGCAGGTGGGTGACACTGAAGCTTTCTTT.